Listed here are 14 T cell receptor beta chains from one sample, sequenced in a study of memory CD4+ T cells and cytomegalovirus serostatus. Data came from immunoSEQ multiplex PCR; TCRdb stores just in-frame clones and leaves some out. The profile shows 50,000 to 65,000 clones, 65% to 85% of them singletons. Single viable CD3+CD4+CD8-CD45RO+ cells were sorted as the memory CD4+ T cells. Sequencing was done on a sample of memory CD4+ T cells from blood. These receptors all come from an adult in good health and CMV-seropositive.

The V call is TRBV7-9, the J call TRBJ1-1; D perhaps matches TRBD1 (5 bases). The CDR3 runs 15 residues. The germline gives CDR1 SEHNR, CDR2 FQNEAQ (reference sequence). Trimming stripped 2 bases from V and 1 base from J, with 11 bases between. The CDR3 DNA follows: TGTGCCAGCAGCTTATGGGAAGGGGCGAACACTGAAGCTTTCTTT. It codes for CASSLWEGANTEAFF.

This clone showed up just once. The V gene is TRBV6-5, the J gene TRBJ2-1; D unresolved. The CDR3 is made up of 14 amino acids. Trimming cost V 5 bases and J 0 bases, with 8 bases left between them. Germline V CDR1 and CDR2: MNHEY, SVGAGI. The CDR3 is CASSQTSSYNEQFF. The CDR3 DNA is TGTGCCAGCAGTCAAACGAGCTCCTACAATGAGCAGTTCTTC.

V is TRBV4-2 and J is TRBJ1-5; D unresolved. CDR1 is LGHNA, CDR2 YNFKEQ, per germline. The CDR3 has 13 residues. Trimming cost V 1 base and J 5 bases, with 6 bases left between them. CDR3 coding DNA: TGTGCCAGCAGCCAAGGCGGATATCAGCCCCAGCATTTT. It is translated as CASSQGGYQPQHF.

This chain connects TRBV19 to TRBJ1-1; D is unclear. Germline V CDR1 and CDR2: LNHDA, SQIVND (reference sequence). This CDR3 has 14 amino acids. V lost 2 bases and J lost 1, with 8 bases in between. CDR3 in DNA: TGTGCCAGTAGTATAAGTGCGGGGAACACTGAAGCTTTCTTT. This codes for CASSISAGNTEAFF.

As concerns this clone: Other DNA sequences in this sample translate to the same CDR3. The chain links TRBV5-1 to TRBJ2-3; TRBD1 matches 8 bases. Germline V gene data show CDR1 as SGHRS and CDR2 as YFSETQ. This CDR3 is built from 14 residues. V lost 4 bases to trimming and J lost 2 bases; unmatched junction nucleotides: 3. The CDR3: CASSQDRATDTQYF. DNA for the CDR3: TGCGCCAGCAGCCAGGACAGGGCCACAGATACGCAGTATTTT. Variable domain in full (rest from reference TRBV5-1 and TRBJ2-3): KAGVTQTPRYLIKTRGQQVTLSCSPISGHRSVSWYQQTPGQGLQFLFEYFSETQRNKGNFPGRFSGRQFSNSRSEMNVSTLELGDSALYLCASSQDRATDTQYFGPGTRLTVL.

The chain carries TRBV11-1 and TRBJ1-1; no clear D. Germline assignment: CDR1 SGHAT and CDR2 FQDESV (reference sequence). CDR3 length: 14 residues. Trimming left V 2 bases short and J 0 bases short, with 7 bases between. Here the CDR3 reads CASSLFPMNTEAFF. The CDR3 bases are TGTGCCAGCAGCTTATTCCCTATGAACACTGAAGCTTTCTTT.

This chain uses TRBV6-6 with TRBJ1-5; 8 nucleotides agree with TRBD1. Trimming at V came to 4 bases and at J to 5 bases, leaving 4 bases not matched to a gene. This CDR3 has 14 residues. Germline loops: CDR1 MNHNY, CDR2 SVGAGI (reference sequence). The CDR3, as DNA: TGTGCCAGCAGTTGGGACAGGCGCTATCAGCCCCAGCATTTT. It is translated as CASSWDRRYQPQHF.

This clone was seen once. The gene calls are TRBV7-2 and TRBJ1-5; 10 bases are shared with TRBD1. This CDR3 contains 14 residues. Per the germline V gene, CDR1 is SGHTA and CDR2 is FQGNSA. V shed 3 bases and J 7 bases; nucleotides not matched to a gene: 3. The CDR3 DNA is TGTGCCAGCAGCTTGGACAGGGGGGGCCAGCCCCAGCATTTT. Protein product: CASSLDRGGQPQHF.

This clone was recorded once. The chain combines TRBV14 with TRBJ2-7; a weak D match, TRBD2 (5 bases). From germline, CDR1 is SGHDN and CDR2 FVKESK. V lost 0 bases, J lost 2 bases, and 11 bases lay in between. This CDR3 spans 15 amino acids. The chain's CDR3 is CASSQEVKRTYEQYF. The CDR3 nucleotides read TGTGCCAGCAGCCAAGAAGTCAAGCGGACCTACGAGCAGTACTTC.

DNA for the CDR3: TGTGCCAGCAGCAGCTCTACAGGGTACTATGGCTACACCTTC. This codes for CASSSSTGYYGYTF. The V and J genes are TRBV7-9 and TRBJ1-2; a possible D gene is TRBD1 (6 bases). Germline CDR1 and CDR2: SEHNR and FQNEAQ (reference sequence). The ends were cut back, 5 bases at V and 3 bases at J, with 13 bases in the middle. This CDR3 is built from 14 residues. The whole variable domain, filled in from reference TRBV7-9 and TRBJ1-2, reads DTGVSQNPRHKITKRGQNVTFRCDPISEHNRLYWYRQTLGQGPEFLTYFQNEAQLEKSRLLSDRFSAERPKGSFSTLEIQRTEQGDSAMYLCASSSSTGYYGYTFGSGTRLTVV.

This clone has a single count. The rearrangement joins TRBV7-6 to TRBJ1-2; D remains ambiguous. V lost 5 bases to trimming and J lost 3 bases, with 16 bases between them. The V gene's germline CDR1 is SGHVS and CDR2 FNYEAQ. The CDR3 sequence is 15 residues long. The CDR3 here is CASSPGPGLDYGYTF. DNA of the CDR3: TGTGCCAGCAGCCCCGGTCCCGGGCTGGACTATGGCTACACCTTC.

With respect to this clone: The junction shows a germline mismatch at one end, possibly a read error. The rearrangement links TRBV28 to TRBJ2-4, with 11 bases identical to TRBD1. Germline V lookup: CDR1 MDHEN, CDR2 SYDVKM. The CDR3 contains 14 residues. Here the CDR3 reads CNTGTGGMENIQYF. CDR3 nucleotide sequence: TGCAATACCGGGACAGGGGGGATGGAAAACATTCAGTACTTC.

V and J are TRBV4-2 and TRBJ1-2; D is unresolved. This CDR3 spans 14 amino acids. V lost 0 bases to trimming and J lost 2 bases, with 7 bases between them. CDR1 LGHNA and CDR2 YNFKEQ come from the germline V gene. The CDR3 sequence: CASSQEVQNYGYTF. The CDR3 DNA reads TGTGCCAGCAGCCAAGAGGTACAGAACTATGGCTACACCTTC.

The genes are TRBV6-1 and TRBJ1-1; D not certain. V lost 8 bases and J 5 bases, leaving 21 bases between the germline ends. Germline V gene lookup returns CDR1 MNHNS and CDR2 SASEGT. This CDR3 spans 15 amino acids. The CDR3, as DNA: TGTGCCAGCGCGTCCGGGTACGTTAGAGGGACTGAAGCTTTCTTT. Amino acid sequence: CASASGYVRGTEAFF.